Following are 21 T cell receptor beta chains from one sample sequenced in a study of T-cell reconstitution after alpha-beta-depleted transplantation in children. A TCRbeta library incorporating unique molecular identifiers was prepared. From the PCR reads, TCRdb called clonotypes with MiXCR, one entry per CDR3 protein. The repertoire has some 500,000 distinct CDR3 sequences, approximately 32% of them found once; the top ten carry approximately 2.3%. Sequenced material: PBMCs from the stem cell graft donor, taken from the stem cell graft. Receptors originate from a human donor who donated a stem cell graft to a child with aplastic anemia.

The rearrangement links TRBV20-1 to TRBJ2-3, with a weak D call TRBD2 (5 bases). V was pared by 1 base and J by 0 bases, with 17 bases between. The germline V gene encodes CDR1 DFQATT and CDR2 SNEGSKA (reference sequence). This CDR3 is 17 amino acids long. In DNA, the CDR3 is TGCAGTGCTAGAGTGTATCGGGTGGGCGGGAGCACAGATACGCAGTATTTT. Encoded protein: CSARVYRVGGSTDTQYF.

In its sample, this clonotype was seen a few times. The J gene is TRBJ2-7, the V gene TRBV4-2; 8 nucleotides agree with TRBD2. The germline V gene encodes CDR1 LGHNA and CDR2 YNFKEQ. This CDR3 spans 18 amino acids. The junction had 17 bases not matched to a gene; V was cut back by 1 base and J by 6 bases. For the CDR3, the DNA is TGTGCCAGCAGCCAAGCGCCCCAGACAAGCGGGGGCTTCGGCGAGCAGTACTTC. Translating gives CASSQAPQTSGGFGEQYF.

The rearrangement joins TRBV29-1 to TRBJ2-1; tentatively, D is TRBD1 (5 bases). The CDR3 is 11 amino acids. Germline values: CDR1 SQVTM, CDR2 ANQGSEA. The V end was cut by 7 bases, the J end by 5 bases, with 9 bases between. The CDR3 DNA reads TGCAGCGGGTCGACAGACAATGAGCAGTTCTTC. Residues: CSGSTDNEQFF.

This clonotype came up once. The rearrangement joins TRBV30 to TRBJ2-7; 7 nucleotides agree with TRBD2. With V trimmed by 1 base and J by 7 bases, 16 bases remained unmatched. The CDR3 covers 16 residues. From germline, CDR1 is GTSNPN and CDR2 SVGIG (reference sequence). CDR3 sequence (DNA): TGTGCCTGGAGTGCGGCTTATGGCGGGAGCTTCTCGGAGCAGTACGTC. Translated: CAWSAAYGGSFSEQYV.

The rearrangement joins TRBV7-2 to TRBJ2-6, with D unresolved. V was trimmed by 1 base and J by 3 bases, leaving 13 bases between them. Looked up from germline, CDR1 is SGHTA and CDR2 is FQGNSA. The CDR3 has 17 residues. As DNA, the CDR3 is TGTGCCAGCAGCTTAGGGCTCACGGGCGGTGGGGCCAACGTCCTGACTTTC. Translated: CASSLGLTGGGANVLTF.

This clonotype was seen a handful of times. J is TRBJ2-2 and V is TRBV9, with TRBD2 matching over 10 bases. This CDR3 is built from 16 residues. The trim removed 4 bases at V and 2 bases at J, leaving 5 bases unmatched. Germline V CDR1 and CDR2: SGDLS, YYNGEE. CDR3 DNA sequence: TGTGCCAGCAGCTCCCGACTAGCGGGTAACACCGGGGAGCTGTTTTTT. Its protein is CASSSRLAGNTGELFF.

The rearrangement links TRBV6-5 to TRBJ1-1; no clear D gene. The V gene's germline CDR1 is MNHEY and CDR2 SVGAGI. The CDR3 totals 15 residues. Trimming cost V 2 bases and J 0 bases, with 10 bases left between them. CDR3 in amino acids: CASSYPGNLNTEAFF. Here the CDR3 DNA reads TGTGCCAGCAGTTACCCAGGTAACCTGAACACTGAAGCTTTCTTT.

The genes are TRBV19 and TRBJ2-1; D might be TRBD2 (6 bases). Trimming took 3 bases from V and 5 from J, leaving 8 bases between them. The CDR3 loop spans 13 amino acids. The germline V gene has CDR1 LNHDA and CDR2 SQIVND (reference sequence). CDR3 amino acids: CASSISGDNEQFF. The CDR3 nucleotides are TGTGCCAGTAGTATCTCGGGGGACAATGAGCAGTTCTTC.

This chain uses TRBV28 with TRBJ2-7, with D possibly called TRBD1 or TRBD2 (5 bases each). The CDR3 consists of 17 residues. Per the germline V gene, CDR1 is MDHEN and CDR2 is SYDVKM. V was trimmed by 5 bases and J by 2 bases, leaving 22 bases between them. CDR3 nucleotide sequence: TGTGCCAGCAGTCCGGTTCCGGGGTGGGACGGTACCTACGAGCAGTACTTC. Its protein product is CASSPVPGWDGTYEQYF. The whole variable domain, remainder taken from reference TRBV28 and TRBJ2-7, is DVKVTQSSRYLVKRTGEKVFLECVQDMDHENMFWYRQDPGLGLRLIYFSYDVKMKEKGDIPEGYSVSREKKERFSLILESASTNQTSMYLCASSPVPGWDGTYEQYFGPGTRLTVT.

With respect to this clonotype: One end of the junction is discordant with germline, which a read error may explain. The chain joins TRBV5-8 to TRBJ2-1, with 8 bases matching TRBD2. The V gene's germline CDR1 is SGHTS and CDR2 YDEGEE. The CDR3 runs to 17 residues. CDR3 nucleotides: TGTGCCATCAGCGCCGCGATACTTAGCGGGAACTACAATGAGCAGTTCTTC. Translating gives CAISAAILSGNYNEQFF.

V gene TRBV12-3 or TRBV12-4 combines with J gene TRBJ1-1, with D possibly being TRBD1 (6 bases). V lost 5 bases and J 2 bases, leaving 12 bases between the germline ends. This CDR3 is built from 14 residues. The DNA for the CDR3 is TGTGCCAGCAGTCTCCGCAGGGGAAACACTGAAGCTTTCTTT. As protein: CASSLRRGNTEAFF.

V usage is TRBV6-6 and J usage is TRBJ1-1, with D uncertain. In germline, CDR1 is MNHNY, CDR2 SVGAGI (reference sequence). The CDR3 loop spans 13 amino acids. V lost 4 bases and J lost 6, with 12 bases in between. CDR3 sequence reads: CASSLQGRAEAFF. CDR3 DNA sequence: TGTGCCAGCAGTTTACAAGGGAGGGCTGAAGCTTTCTTT.

The chain carries TRBV4-3 and TRBJ2-5, with unresolved D. CDR1 is LGHNA and CDR2 is YSLEER in the germline V gene. V was pared by 1 base and J by 4 bases, with 10 bases between. This CDR3 spans 14 amino acids. Here the CDR3 reads CASSQVVGPETQYF. CDR3 DNA: TGCGCCAGCAGCCAAGTTGTGGGCCCAGAGACCCAGTACTTC.

CDR3 sequence: CASSGTPGSGAYEQYV. CDR3 DNA: TGTGCCAGCAGCGGTACTCCGGGTAGCGGAGCCTACGAGCAGTACGTC. The chain joins TRBV7-2 to TRBJ2-7, with a tentative D call TRBD2 (6 bases). The CDR3 runs to 16 residues. The germline V gene encodes CDR1 SGHTA and CDR2 FQGNSA. The ends were cut back, 5 bases at V and 2 bases at J, with 19 bases in the middle.

The chain carries TRBV5-1 and TRBJ2-2, with a possible D match to TRBD2 (6 bases). Germline V CDR1 and CDR2: SGHRS, YFSETQ. With 2 bases removed from V and 7 bases from J, the gap between germline ends came to 18 bases. CDR3 length equals 16 residues. CDR3 sequence: CASSLSLARMSGELFF. CDR3 nucleotides: TGCGCCAGCAGCTTATCACTAGCCCGGATGAGCGGGGAGCTGTTTTTT.

This clonotype was counted only a few times. The chain has TRBV15 and TRBJ2-1; D may correspond to TRBD1 or TRBD2 (5 bases each). V lost 2 bases and J lost 8, with 13 bases in between. CDR3 length equals 14 residues. Germline V gene lookup returns CDR1 LNHNV and CDR2 YYDKDF (reference sequence). The DNA for the CDR3 is TGTGCCACCAGCAGAATCGGGGACGCGGATGAGCAGTTCTTC. It codes for CATSRIGDADEQFF.

This clonotype was found many times. V and J are TRBV18 and TRBJ2-2; no clear D. The CDR3 has 14 amino acids. Germline lookup yields CDR1 KGHSH and CDR2 LQKENI. Trimming left V 6 bases short and J 2 bases short, with 10 bases between. In nucleotides, the CDR3 is TGTGCCAGCTCCCCTCGCGGCAACACCGGGGAGCTGTTTTTT. Its translation: CASSPRGNTGELFF.

This clonotype was counted a few times. The chain recombines TRBV7-2 with TRBJ2-3; D remains ambiguous. Deletions cut 4 bases from V and 4 bases from J, with 9 bases between. The CDR3 has 13 residues. Germline assignment: CDR1 SGHTA and CDR2 FQGNSA. Here the CDR3 DNA reads TGTGCCAGCAGCTCACTCGTGGCAGATACGCAGTATTTT. Encoded protein: CASSSLVADTQYF. Using reference TRBV7-2 and TRBJ2-3 for the parts outside the CDR3, the full variable domain is GAGVSQSPSNKVTEKGKDVELRCDPISGHTALYWYRQSLGQGLEFLIYFQGNSAPDKSGLPSDRFSAERTGGSVSTLTIQRTQQEDSAVYLCASSSLVADTQYFGPGTRLTVL.

This clonotype was counted only a few times. The chain joins TRBV20-1 to TRBJ2-1; unclear D gene. Trimming removed 3 bases at V and 3 bases at J, with 12 bases between. Germline-derived CDR1 and CDR2 are DFQATT and SNEGSKA (reference sequence). The CDR3 is made up of 14 amino acids. As DNA, the CDR3 is TGCAGTGCTAGTCCCCCCACAGACTACAATGAGCAGTTCTTC. As protein: CSASPPTDYNEQFF.

This clonotype was seen more than once but under ten times. The J gene is TRBJ1-2, the V gene TRBV7-2; D ambiguous. The V gene lost 2 bases and the J gene lost 4 bases, with 20 bases spanning the gap. The CDR3 is 17 amino acids. Germline-derived CDR1 and CDR2 are SGHTA and FQGNSA. In DNA, the CDR3 is TGTGCCAGCAGCTTATCTTCCCGACGACGGCACCCCTATGGCTACACCTTC. It yields the protein CASSLSSRRRHPYGYTF.

There are a few counts of this clonotype. V gene TRBV6-1 combines with J gene TRBJ2-2; the D is unclear. Germline V gene lookup returns CDR1 MNHNS and CDR2 SASEGT. This CDR3 is 14 amino acids long. The V end lost 11 bases, the J end lost 0 bases, and 13 bases lay between the germline ends. In DNA, the CDR3 is TGTGCCGGGCAGTATCAGTCGAACACCGGGGAGCTGTTTTTT. Translated: CAGQYQSNTGELFF.